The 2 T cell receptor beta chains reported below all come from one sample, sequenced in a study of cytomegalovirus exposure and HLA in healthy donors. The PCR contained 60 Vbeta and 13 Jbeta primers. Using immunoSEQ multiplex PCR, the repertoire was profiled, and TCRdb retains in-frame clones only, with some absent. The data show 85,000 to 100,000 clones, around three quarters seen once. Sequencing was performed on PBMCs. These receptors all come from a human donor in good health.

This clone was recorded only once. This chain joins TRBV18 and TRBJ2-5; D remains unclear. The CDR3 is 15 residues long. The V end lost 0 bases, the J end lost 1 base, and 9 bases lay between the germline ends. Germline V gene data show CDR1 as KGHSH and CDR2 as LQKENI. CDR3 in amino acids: CASSPPSRPQETQYF. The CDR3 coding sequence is TGTGCCAGCTCACCACCGTCGAGGCCCCAAGAGACCCAGTACTTC.

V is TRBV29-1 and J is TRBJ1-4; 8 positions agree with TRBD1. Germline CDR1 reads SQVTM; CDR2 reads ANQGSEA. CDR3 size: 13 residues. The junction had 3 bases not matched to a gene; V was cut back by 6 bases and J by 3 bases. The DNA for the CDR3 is TGCAGCGTGGCAGGGGGCGCTAATGAAAAACTGTTTTTT. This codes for CSVAGGANEKLFF.